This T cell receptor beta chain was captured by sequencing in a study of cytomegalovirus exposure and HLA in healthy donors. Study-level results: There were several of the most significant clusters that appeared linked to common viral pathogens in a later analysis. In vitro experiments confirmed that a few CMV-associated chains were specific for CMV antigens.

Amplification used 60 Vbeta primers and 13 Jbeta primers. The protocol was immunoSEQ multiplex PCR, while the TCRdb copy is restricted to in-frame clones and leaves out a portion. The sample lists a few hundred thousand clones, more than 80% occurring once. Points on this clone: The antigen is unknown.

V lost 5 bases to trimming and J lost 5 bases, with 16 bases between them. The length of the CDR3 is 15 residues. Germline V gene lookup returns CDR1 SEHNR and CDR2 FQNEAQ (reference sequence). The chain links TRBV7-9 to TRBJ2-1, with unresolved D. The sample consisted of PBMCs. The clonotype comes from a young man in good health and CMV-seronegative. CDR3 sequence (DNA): TGTGCCAGCAGCCGCCGGCCGGTTAGCCACAATGAGCAGTTCTTC. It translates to CASSRRPVSHNEQFF.